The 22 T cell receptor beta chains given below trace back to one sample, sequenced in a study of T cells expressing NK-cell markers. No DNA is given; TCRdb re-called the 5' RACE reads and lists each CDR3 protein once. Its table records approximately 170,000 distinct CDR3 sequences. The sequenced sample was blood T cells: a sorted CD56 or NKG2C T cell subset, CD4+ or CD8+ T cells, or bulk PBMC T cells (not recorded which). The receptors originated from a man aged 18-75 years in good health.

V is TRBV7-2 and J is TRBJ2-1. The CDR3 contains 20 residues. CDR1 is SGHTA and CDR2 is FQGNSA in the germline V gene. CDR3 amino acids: CASSLAPSRSSGGSYNEQFF.

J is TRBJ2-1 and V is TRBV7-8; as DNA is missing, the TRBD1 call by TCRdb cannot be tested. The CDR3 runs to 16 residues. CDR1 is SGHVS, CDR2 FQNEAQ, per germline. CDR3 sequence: CASSSVRDRVGNEQFF.

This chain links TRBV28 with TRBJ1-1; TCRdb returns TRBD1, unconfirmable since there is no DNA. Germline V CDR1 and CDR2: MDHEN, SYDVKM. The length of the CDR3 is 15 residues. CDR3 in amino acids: CASSLTGQANTEAFF. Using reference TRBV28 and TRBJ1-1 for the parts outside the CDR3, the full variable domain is DVKVTQSSRYLVKRTGEKVFLECVQDMDHENMFWYRQDPGLGLRLIYFSYDVKMKEKGDIPEGYSVSREKKERFSLILESASTNQTSMYLCASSLTGQANTEAFFGQGTRLTVV.

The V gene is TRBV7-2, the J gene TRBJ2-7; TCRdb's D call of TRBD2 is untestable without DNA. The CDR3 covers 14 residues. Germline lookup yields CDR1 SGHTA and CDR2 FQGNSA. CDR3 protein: CASSLLAGAYEQYF.

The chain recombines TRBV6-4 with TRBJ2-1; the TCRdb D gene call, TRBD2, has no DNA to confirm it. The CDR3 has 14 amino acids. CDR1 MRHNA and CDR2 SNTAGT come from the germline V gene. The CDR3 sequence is CASSPEGAYNEQFF.

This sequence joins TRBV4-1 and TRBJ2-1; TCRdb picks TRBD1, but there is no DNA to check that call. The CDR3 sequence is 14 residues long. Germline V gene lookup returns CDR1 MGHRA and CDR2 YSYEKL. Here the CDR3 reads CASSQVGGANEQFF.

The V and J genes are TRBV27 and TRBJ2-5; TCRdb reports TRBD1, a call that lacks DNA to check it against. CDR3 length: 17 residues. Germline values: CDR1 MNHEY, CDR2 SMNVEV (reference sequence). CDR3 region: CASSLWGGDRGQETQYF.

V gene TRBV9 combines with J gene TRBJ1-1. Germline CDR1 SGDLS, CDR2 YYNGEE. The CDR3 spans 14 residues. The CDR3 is CASSGPGPNTEAFF.

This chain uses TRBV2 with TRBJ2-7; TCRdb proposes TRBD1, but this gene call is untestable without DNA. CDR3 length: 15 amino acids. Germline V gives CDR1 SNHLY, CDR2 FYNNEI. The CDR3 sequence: CASSEAGQGDDEQYF. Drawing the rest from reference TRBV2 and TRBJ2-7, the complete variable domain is EPEVTQTPSHQVTQMGQEVILRCVPISNHLYFYWYRQILGQKVEFLVSFYNNEISEKSEIFDDQFSVERPDGSNFTLKIRSTKLEDSAMYFCASSEAGQGDDEQYFGPGTRLTVT.

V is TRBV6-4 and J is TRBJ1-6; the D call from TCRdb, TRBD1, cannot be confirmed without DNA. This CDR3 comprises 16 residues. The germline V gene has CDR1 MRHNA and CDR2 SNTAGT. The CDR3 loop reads CASSEGGQGYNSPLHF.

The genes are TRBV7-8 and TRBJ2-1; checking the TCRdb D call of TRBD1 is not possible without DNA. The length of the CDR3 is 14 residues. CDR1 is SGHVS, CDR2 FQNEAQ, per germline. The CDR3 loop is CASTTGSSYNEQFF.

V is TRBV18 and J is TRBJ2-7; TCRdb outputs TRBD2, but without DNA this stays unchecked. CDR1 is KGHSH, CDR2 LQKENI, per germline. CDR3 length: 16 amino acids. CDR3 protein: CASSPGAGPSKVEQYF.

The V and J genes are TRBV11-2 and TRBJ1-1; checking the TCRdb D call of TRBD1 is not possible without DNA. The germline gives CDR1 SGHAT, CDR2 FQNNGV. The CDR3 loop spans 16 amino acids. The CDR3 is CASSRSPEQSNTEAFF. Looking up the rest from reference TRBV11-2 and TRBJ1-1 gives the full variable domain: EAGVAQSPRYKIIEKRQSVAFWCNPISGHATLYWYQQILGQGPKLLIQFQNNGVVDDSQLPKDRFSAERLKGVDSTLKIQPAKLEDSAVYLCASSRSPEQSNTEAFFGQGTRLTVV.

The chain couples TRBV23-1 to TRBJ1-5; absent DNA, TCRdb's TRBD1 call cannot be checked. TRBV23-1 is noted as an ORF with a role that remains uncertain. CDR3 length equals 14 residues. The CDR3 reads CAFRQAIGNQPQHF.

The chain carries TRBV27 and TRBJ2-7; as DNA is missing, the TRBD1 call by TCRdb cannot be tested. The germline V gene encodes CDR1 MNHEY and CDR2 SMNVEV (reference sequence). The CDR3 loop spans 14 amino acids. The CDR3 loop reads CASSPPGVLHEQYF.

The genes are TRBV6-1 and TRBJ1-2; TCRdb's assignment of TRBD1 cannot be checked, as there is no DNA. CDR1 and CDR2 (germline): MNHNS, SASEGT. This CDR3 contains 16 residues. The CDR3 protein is CASRPGTGGGGYGYTF.

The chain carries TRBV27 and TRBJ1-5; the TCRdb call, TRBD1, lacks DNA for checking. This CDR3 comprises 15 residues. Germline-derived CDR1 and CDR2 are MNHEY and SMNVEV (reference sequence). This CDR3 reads CASSLSRTGGQPQHF.

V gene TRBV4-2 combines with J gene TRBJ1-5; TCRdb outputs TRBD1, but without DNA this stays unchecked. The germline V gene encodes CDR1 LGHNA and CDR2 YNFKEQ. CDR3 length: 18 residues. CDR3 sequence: CASSLNAYFQGIRQPQHF.

CDR3 amino acids: CASSSGTSGADTQYF. The rearrangement joins TRBV27 to TRBJ2-3; as DNA is missing, the TRBD2 call by TCRdb cannot be tested. This CDR3 spans 15 amino acids. The germline V gene has CDR1 MNHEY and CDR2 SMNVEV (reference sequence).

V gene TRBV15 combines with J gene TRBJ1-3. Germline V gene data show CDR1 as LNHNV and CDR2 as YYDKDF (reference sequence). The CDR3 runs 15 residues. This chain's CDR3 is CATSEMEGPGNTIYF.

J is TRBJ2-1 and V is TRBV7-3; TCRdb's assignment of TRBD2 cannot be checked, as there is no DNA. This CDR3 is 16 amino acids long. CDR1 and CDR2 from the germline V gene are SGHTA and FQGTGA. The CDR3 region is CASSPTWRSTWNEQFF.

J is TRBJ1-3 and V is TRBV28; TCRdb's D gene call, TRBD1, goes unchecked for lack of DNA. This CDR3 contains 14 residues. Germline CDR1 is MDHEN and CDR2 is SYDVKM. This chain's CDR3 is CASSFPHSGNTIYF. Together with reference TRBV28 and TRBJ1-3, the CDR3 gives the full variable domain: DVKVTQSSRYLVKRTGEKVFLECVQDMDHENMFWYRQDPGLGLRLIYFSYDVKMKEKGDIPEGYSVSREKKERFSLILESASTNQTSMYLCASSFPHSGNTIYFGEGSWLTVV.